These T cell receptor beta chains were read from a single sample in a study of post-analysis software for immune sequencing data. TCRdb re-analysed the PCR reads in MiXCR, keeping a single row per CDR3 protein. The sample lists about 160,000 distinct CDR3 sequences, 30% to 45% occurring once. Sequencing used blood, obtained after autologous hematopoietic stem cell transplantation. These receptors originate from a girl aged 10-17 years with multiple sclerosis. Each CDR3 is given with its conserved first and last residue. D genes are given only for firm matches. The listing skips clone size in some rows; elsewhere it reads once, few, many or a size class.

V gene	D gene	J gene	clone size	CDR3 DNA	CDR3 protein
TRBV29-1	.	TRBJ2-1	.	TGCAGCCTGCGGGGACTGAGCTCCTACAATGAGCAGTTCTTC	CSLRGLSSYNEQFF
TRBV30	TRBD2	TRBJ2-5	few	TGTGCCTGGAAAGGCGGGAGAGCTTTTGGGGGGACCCAGTACTTC	CAWKGGRAFGGTQYF
TRBV7-9	TRBD2	TRBJ2-1	.	TGTGCCAGCAGCTTAGCGCGGGGGACCCGGTGGGGAATTAACAATGAGCAGTTCTTC	CASSLARGTRWGINNEQFF
TRBV20-1	.	TRBJ2-5	.	TGCAGTGCTAGAGCCCCGGGATCCGCCCAAGAGACCCAGTACTTC	CSARAPGSAQETQYF
TRBV28	TRBD2	TRBJ2-1	.	TGTGCCAGCACCCCTAGGACTAGCGGGAGCGATGAGCAGTTCTTC	CASTPRTSGSDEQFF
TRBV20-1	TRBD2	TRBJ2-3	.	TGCAGTGCTAGGGGGAGTAGCGGGAGGGAATTCACAGATACGCAGTATTTT	CSARGSSGREFTDTQYF
TRBV5-1	.	TRBJ2-5	.	TGCGCCAGCAGCTTGGCCGGCGGGTGGAAAGAGACCCAGTACTTC	CASSLAGGWKETQYF
TRBV4-2	.	TRBJ2-7	few	TGTGCCAGCAGCCAAGAGGGGACTGGACGTGGGGAGCAGTACTTC	CASSQEGTGRGEQYF
TRBV20-1	.	TRBJ2-7	few	TGCAGTGCTAGAGATCCTAGGACGGGGAAGGACGAGCAGTACTTC	CSARDPRTGKDEQYF
TRBV19	.	TRBJ2-1	.	TGTGCCAGTAGTCGGGACTTCTACAATGAGCAGTTCTTC	CASSRDFYNEQFF
TRBV27	TRBD2	TRBJ2-3	.	TGTGCCAGCAGTTTATGGGGACTAGCGGGAGTGGGAGATACGCAGTATTTT	CASSLWGLAGVGDTQYF
TRBV9	TRBD2	TRBJ2-1	many	TGTGCCAGCAGCGTAGTGGGGACTAGCCTCTACAATGAGCAGTTCTTC	CASSVVGTSLYNEQFF
TRBV7-2	.	TRBJ2-1	.	TGTGCCAGCAGCTTAGCTCCGGGGTATGAGCAGTTCTTC	CASSLAPGYEQFF
TRBV27	TRBD1	TRBJ2-7	few	TGTGCCAGCAGTTGGGGACAGGTCTACGAGCAGTACTTC	CASSWGQVYEQYF
TRBV12-5	.	TRBJ2-7	few	TGTGCTAGTGGTTTCCTGGGAAGCTCCTACGAGCAGTACTTC	CASGFLGSSYEQYF
TRBV5-1	.	TRBJ2-1	.	TGCGCCAGCAGCTTGGACTGGGCAGGTGTAGGTGAGCAGTTCTTC	CASSLDWAGVGEQFF
TRBV28	.	TRBJ1-1	.	TGTGCCAGCAGTTTAGGGGGACCTGAGGCCACTGAAGCTTTCTTT	CASSLGGPEATEAFF
TRBV6-2/TRBV6-3	TRBD2	TRBJ2-7	few	TGTGCCAGCGGATCGACTAGCGTGTACGAGCAGTACTTC	CASGSTSVYEQYF
TRBV20-1	TRBD1	TRBJ1-4	.	TGCAGTGCTAAGTGGGACAGGAAAAATGAAAAACTGTTTTTT	CSAKWDRKNEKLFF
TRBV11-3	TRBD2	TRBJ2-7	many	TGTGCCAGCAGCCGGCGACTAGCGGGAGAGAATGCGCAGTACTTC	CASSRRLAGENAQYF
TRBV6-5	TRBD1	TRBJ1-1	.	TGTGCCAGCACGCCACCAACAGGGGGCCGCTCTGAAGCTTTCTTT	CASTPPTGGRSEAFF
TRBV9	TRBD2	TRBJ2-1	.	TGTGCCAGCAGCGTAGACCCCCCTAGCGGGGTATACAATGAGCAGTTCTTC	CASSVDPPSGVYNEQFF
TRBV3-1	.	TRBJ2-1	.	TGTGCCAGCAGCCAAGTCAGGGGCGAGCAGTTCTTC	CASSQVRGEQFF
TRBV3-1	.	TRBJ1-2	few	TGTGCCAGCAGCCCGGACAAGCGCTATGGCTACACCTTC	CASSPDKRYGYTF
TRBV7-9	TRBD1	TRBJ2-7	.	TGTGCCAGCAGCTTAAGTCGGCCACAGGGGGACGAGCGGTACTTC	CASSLSRPQGDERYF
TRBV6-5	TRBD1	TRBJ2-5	.	TGTGCCAGCAACAGGGGAGAGACCCAGTACTTC	CASNRGETQYF
TRBV9	.	TRBJ2-6	few	TGTGCCAGCAGCGTAGTAGGGGTAAGCTCTGCTGGGGCCAACGTCCTGACTTTC	CASSVVGVSSAGANVLTF
TRBV3-1	.	TRBJ2-7	.	TGTGCCAGCAGCCCCTATCGGGAGGGGGCCCAGTACTTC	CASSPYREGAQYF
TRBV20-1	TRBD2	TRBJ2-4	few	TGCAGTGCTAGAGATTGGGCGGGAGGAGGGGAGGCCAAAAACATTCAGTACTTC	CSARDWAGGGEAKNIQYF
TRBV28	.	TRBJ1-6	few	TGTGCCAGCAGTTTAAGGCTGGGGGATTCACCCCTCCACTTT	CASSLRLGDSPLHF
TRBV28	TRBD2	TRBJ2-5	few	TGTGCCAGCAGTTTACCTACTAGCGGACAAGAGACCCAGTACTTC	CASSLPTSGQETQYF
TRBV12-3/TRBV12-4	.	TRBJ2-3	many	TGTGCCAGCAGTTCGACAGATACGCAGTATTTT	CASSSTDTQYF
TRBV20-1	TRBD2	TRBJ2-5	.	TGCAGTGCTAGCAGGGAGGGCCGCGAGACCCAGTACTTC	CSASREGRETQYF
TRBV15	.	TRBJ2-7	.	TGTGCCACCAGCAGAGATCTTGGGGCAGTACCCTCCTACGAGCAGTACTTC	CATSRDLGAVPSYEQYF
TRBV24-1	.	TRBJ2-1	many	TGTGCCACCAGTGAAACTAGCACGGGGATGTACAATGAGCAGTTCTTC	CATSETSTGMYNEQFF
TRBV12-3/TRBV12-4	.	TRBJ2-3	once	TGTGCCAGCAGTCCCGCGAGGAGTGTAGCAGCAGATGTGCAGTATTTT	CASSPARSVAADVQYF
TRBV5-1	TRBD1	TRBJ1-1	few	TGCGCCAGCAGCTTGGTAGGGGGCCCGAACACTGAAGCTTTCTTT	CASSLVGGPNTEAFF
TRBV11-2	TRBD2	TRBJ2-3	.	TGTGCCAGCAGCCCCAGGACTAGCGGGCGTCATACGCAGTATTTT	CASSPRTSGRHTQYF
TRBV27	TRBD2	TRBJ2-3	.	TGTGCCAGCAGGGATACGGGAGGGCCTACTACGCAGTATTTT	CASRDTGGPTTQYF
TRBV25-1	TRBD2	TRBJ2-1	.	TGTGCCAGCAGTACCGGACTAGCGGGAGGTTGGAATGAGCAGTTCTTC	CASSTGLAGGWNEQFF
TRBV14	.	TRBJ1-2	.	TGTGCCAACAGCCAAGGGGCTCACACGGGGTATGGCTACACCTTC	CANSQGAHTGYGYTF
TRBV12-3/TRBV12-4	TRBD1	TRBJ1-5	few	TGTGCCAGCACCGGGACAGGGGAACATCAGCCCCAGCATTTT	CASTGTGEHQPQHF
TRBV27	.	TRBJ2-7	.	TGTGCCAGCAGTCCACGCCTAATCTCCGAGCAGTACTTC	CASSPRLISEQYF
TRBV6-2/TRBV6-3	.	TRBJ2-2	.	TGTGCCAGCACCCCAGGGGGGCGGAACACCGGGGAGCTGTTTTTT	CASTPGGRNTGELFF
TRBV20-1	TRBD2	TRBJ2-7	many	TGCAGTGCTTGGACTAGCCAGAGCTCCTACGAGCAGTACTTC	CSAWTSQSSYEQYF
TRBV20-1	.	TRBJ2-7	.	TGCAGTGCTAGAGATAAAGGATACGAGCAGTACTTC	CSARDKGYEQYF
TRBV12-3/TRBV12-4	.	TRBJ2-7	few	TGTGCCAGCAGTTTTAAGGCAGGGACGACCTACGAGCAGTACTTC	CASSFKAGTTYEQYF
TRBV2	TRBD1	TRBJ2-7	.	TGTGCCAGCAGTGATTGGGACAGCCGCTCCTACAATGAGCAGTACTTC	CASSDWDSRSYNEQYF
TRBV5-1	.	TRBJ2-5	.	TGCGCCAGCAGAGTTGGGGGCTGGGAGACCCAGTACTTC	CASRVGGWETQYF
TRBV3-1	TRBD2	TRBJ2-7	.	TGTGCCAGCAGCCAAGGGGCTAGCGGGACCTCCTACGAGCAGTACTTC	CASSQGASGTSYEQYF
TRBV20-1	TRBD2	TRBJ2-7	.	TGCAGTGCTATGACTAGCGGGAGTTACGAGCAGTACTTC	CSAMTSGSYEQYF
TRBV5-1	.	TRBJ2-5	few	TGCGCCAGCAAGGGGTCTAGCCGGAGATACCAAGAGACCCAGTACTTC	CASKGSSRRYQETQYF
TRBV3-1	.	TRBJ2-3	.	TGTGCCAGCAGGGACGGTGGGACTCCCCTAAGCACAGATACGCAGTATTTT	CASRDGGTPLSTDTQYF
TRBV7-2	.	TRBJ1-6	.	TGTGCCAGCAGCCCGACAGTCTACAATTCACCCCTCCACTTT	CASSPTVYNSPLHF
TRBV24-1	TRBD1	TRBJ2-5	.	TGTGCCGCCAGTGACTCCCGACCGACAGGGGCAGAGACCCAGTACTTC	CAASDSRPTGAETQYF
TRBV11-2	.	TRBJ2-7	.	TGTGCCAGCAGCTTATCCCACGAGCAGTACTTC	CASSLSHEQYF
TRBV6-6	.	TRBJ2-4	many	TGTGCCAGCAGTCAAATGGTGGGGGACATTCAGTACTTC	CASSQMVGDIQYF
TRBV11-2	.	TRBJ2-2	.	TGTGCCAGTTTCCTTTCGACCGGGGAGCTGTTTTTT	CASFLSTGELFF
TRBV24-1	.	TRBJ2-1	few	TGTGCCTCCTGGTTTGAGCAGTTCTTC	CASWFEQFF